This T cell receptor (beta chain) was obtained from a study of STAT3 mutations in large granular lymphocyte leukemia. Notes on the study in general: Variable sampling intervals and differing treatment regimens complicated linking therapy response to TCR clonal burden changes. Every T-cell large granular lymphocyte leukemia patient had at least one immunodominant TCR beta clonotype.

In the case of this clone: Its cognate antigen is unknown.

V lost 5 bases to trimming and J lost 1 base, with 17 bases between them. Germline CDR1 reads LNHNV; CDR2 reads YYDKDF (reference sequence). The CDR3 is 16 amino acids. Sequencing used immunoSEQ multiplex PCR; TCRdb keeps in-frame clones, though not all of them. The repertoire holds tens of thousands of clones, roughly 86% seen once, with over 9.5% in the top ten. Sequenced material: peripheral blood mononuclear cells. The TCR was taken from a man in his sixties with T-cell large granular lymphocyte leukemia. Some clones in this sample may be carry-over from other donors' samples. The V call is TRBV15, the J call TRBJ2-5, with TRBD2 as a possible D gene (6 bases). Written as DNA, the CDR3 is TGTGCCACCAGCCCCCGACTAGGAGGTGGCCAAGAGACCCAGTACTTC. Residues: CATSPRLGGGQETQYF.